This T cell receptor beta chain was documented in a study of technical replicates of blood from a handful of donors. Method: immunoSEQ multiplex PCR; TCRdb's copy keeps in-frame clones and lacks some. The sample has 45,000 to 60,000 clones, roughly 89% seen once; the top ten hold approximately 3.9%. With 2 bases clipped from V and 2 bases from J, the junction kept 11 bases outside the gene matches. The CDR3 runs 18 residues. Germline loops: CDR1 PRHDT, CDR2 FYEKMQ (reference sequence). Sequencing was carried out using PBMCs. This TCR was recovered from a human donor in good health. Some clones in this sample may be carry-over from other donors' samples. The chain combines TRBV13 with TRBJ2-3; 9 bases are shared with TRBD2. In DNA, the CDR3 is TGTGCCAGCAGCTTAATGACAGCTAGCGGGGTGTACACAGATACGCAGTATTTT. Encoded protein: CASSLMTASGVYTDTQYF.